The next 19 T cell receptor beta chains were all read from a single sample in a study of CD8 T cells in Susac syndrome. With random hexamers, about 0.5 to 1 ug RNA was reverse transcribed. TCRdb reprocessed the immunoSEQ multiplex PCR reads via MiXCR and lists one record per CDR3 protein. The data contain approximately 190,000 distinct CDR3 sequences, around 95% of them seen just once; the ten biggest clones take up approximately 0.089%. Sequences were obtained from CD4+ T cells from PBMCs. The receptors were sampled from a human donor with Susac syndrome.

The genes are TRBV10-3 and TRBJ1-2; D is perhaps TRBD1 (5 bases). V was trimmed by 3 bases and J by 6 bases, leaving 8 bases between them. Germline assignment: CDR1 ENHRY and CDR2 SYGVKD. The CDR3 covers 12 residues. CDR3 sequence (DNA): TGTGCCATCAGTGAAGGGGTTGATGGCTACACCTTC. This gives the protein CAISEGVDGYTF.

V and J are TRBV30 and TRBJ1-2; TRBD1 might be the D (6 bases). CDR1 and CDR2 (germline): GTSNPN, SVGIG (reference sequence). The germline V and J ends were trimmed by 3 bases and 12 bases, with 14 bases remaining between them. This CDR3 region has 11 residues. This CDR3 reads CAWRTGPLNTF. The DNA for the CDR3 is TGTGCCTGGAGGACAGGCCCTTTGAACACCTTC.

The chain has TRBV12-3 or TRBV12-4 and TRBJ1-3; D is undetermined. Trimming left V 6 bases short and J 6 bases short, with 12 bases between. The CDR3 length is 13 residues. The DNA for the CDR3 is TGTGCCAGCAGCTTCGGACCGTCAAACACCATATATTTT. Protein product: CASSFGPSNTIYF.

This clonotype was seen a few times. The chain joins TRBV20-1 to TRBJ2-5; no reliable D call. This CDR3 region has 11 residues. Trimming removed 3 bases at V and 5 bases at J, with 7 bases between. Germline CDR1 is DFQATT and CDR2 is SNEGSKA (reference sequence). The CDR3 nucleotides are TGCAGTGCTAGTTTGGGGGAGACCCAGTACTTC. It codes for CSASLGETQYF.

The chain links TRBV5-1 to TRBJ1-1; 8 bases match TRBD1. Trimming cost V 4 bases and J 5 bases; bases outside gene matches: 7. Germline V gene data show CDR1 as SGHRS and CDR2 as YFSETQ. The CDR3 contains 14 residues. In nucleotides, the CDR3 is TGCGCCAGCAGCCCGGACAGGGTCGAGACTGAAGCTTTCTTT. This sequence encodes CASSPDRVETEAFF.

The chain is built from TRBV5-1 and TRBJ1-2; D is perhaps TRBD1 (5 bases). The CDR3 runs 16 residues. V lost 3 bases to trimming and J lost 0 bases, with 15 bases between them. CDR1 is SGHRS, CDR2 YFSETQ, per germline. For the CDR3, the DNA is TGCGCCAGCAGCTGGACAATGGACGGAGCTAACTATGGCTACACCTTC. The encoded protein is CASSWTMDGANYGYTF.

The V and J genes are TRBV20-1 and TRBJ1-2; D might be TRBD1 (5 bases). CDR1 and CDR2 from the germline V gene are DFQATT and SNEGSKA (reference sequence). V was clipped by 6 bases and J by 5 bases, with 19 bases between them. The CDR3 loop spans 14 amino acids. CDR3 DNA sequence: TGCAGTGCCCCGGGGCAGGGAAGTTGGTATGGCTACACCTTC. Translating gives CSAPGQGSWYGYTF.

This clonotype appeared a few times. The DNA of the CDR3 is TGTGCCAGCAGTTACTCGACCGCAGCCCAGCATTTT. This gives the protein CASSYSTAAQHF. The chain joins TRBV6-2 or TRBV6-3 to TRBJ1-5; D call uncertain. Trimming left V 0 bases short and J 11 bases short, with 8 bases between. The V gene's germline CDR1 is MNHEY and CDR2 SVGEGT. The CDR3 extends over 12 amino acids.

V usage is TRBV29-1 and J usage is TRBJ2-5, with D hard to call. The germline V and J ends were trimmed by 3 bases and 1 base, with 9 bases remaining between them. The germline gives CDR1 SQVTM, CDR2 ANQGSEA. The CDR3 is made up of 13 amino acids. The CDR3: CSVDGRRQETQYF. The CDR3 coding sequence is TGCAGCGTTGATGGCCGTCGCCAAGAGACCCAGTACTTC.

The V and J genes are TRBV3-1 and TRBJ2-7; 7 bases agree with TRBD1. The CDR3 contains 15 residues. The germline gives CDR1 LGHDT, CDR2 YNNKEL (reference sequence). J gave up 3 bases and V 3 bases, and 8 bases lay outside the gene matches. Written as DNA, the CDR3 is TGTGCCAGCAGCCACCAGGACAGGATAGACTACGAGCAGTACTTC. Amino acid sequence: CASSHQDRIDYEQYF.

J is TRBJ2-7 and V is TRBV20-1; the match to TRBD1 covers 8 bases. The germline V gene encodes CDR1 DFQATT and CDR2 SNEGSKA (reference sequence). V was clipped by 2 bases and J by 9 bases; unmatched bases: 9. This CDR3 is built from 13 residues. The chain's CDR3 is CSARRTGIVVQYF. In nucleotides, the CDR3 is TGCAGTGCTAGAAGGACAGGGATCGTGGTGCAGTACTTC.

The chain joins TRBV5-1 to TRBJ1-6; D remains ambiguous. CDR3 length: 15 residues. Trimming shortened V by 4 bases and J by 3 bases, and 11 bases separated the two germline ends. CDR1 is SGHRS, CDR2 YFSETQ, per germline. The CDR3 reads CASSPSVDYNSPLHF. In DNA, the CDR3 is TGCGCCAGCAGCCCCTCGGTTGACTATAATTCACCCCTCCACTTT.

In its sample, this clonotype was seen once. V and J are TRBV1 and TRBJ1-1; the D call of TRBD1 is as the table states it, not checked on the DNA. TRBV1 is tagged as a pseudogene. CDR3 length: 14 residues. The CDR3 nucleotides read TGCACCAGCAGCCAAGATACGTCCCCTACGAAAGCTTTCTTT. Translating it yields CTSSQDTSPTKAFF.

The chain combines TRBV12-3 or TRBV12-4 with TRBJ2-5; D call uncertain. The CDR3 loop spans 14 amino acids. V dropped 3 bases and J dropped 2 bases, with 10 bases sitting between them. The DNA of the CDR3 is TGTGCCAGCAGTTTGACTGGAATACAAGAGACCCAGTACTTC. It specifies CASSLTGIQETQYF.

This chain links TRBV6-6 with TRBJ1-2, with TRBD1 as a possible D gene (6 bases). Per germline, CDR1 MNHNY and CDR2 SVGAGI (reference sequence). Trimming left V 6 bases short and J 4 bases short, with 15 bases between. The CDR3 has 14 amino acids. The CDR3 here is CASSLKQGSYGYTF. The CDR3 nucleotides are TGTGCCAGCAGCCTAAAACAGGGAAGCTATGGCTACACCTTC.

The CDR3 bases are TGTGCCAGCAGCCCAGGGGGCAGCGGGGATGAAAAACTGTTTTTT. Encoded protein: CASSPGGSGDEKLFF. The chain carries TRBV7-3 and TRBJ1-4, with TRBD1 identical over 8 bases. The CDR3 has 15 residues. Germline V gene data show CDR1 as SGHTA and CDR2 as FQGTGA. Unmatched junction bases numbered 8, after V lost 5 bases and J lost 6 bases.

This clonotype showed up just a few times. This chain uses TRBV5-4 with TRBJ1-2, with D perhaps TRBD1 (5 bases). Trimming left V 3 bases short and J 5 bases short, with 11 bases between. From germline, CDR1 is SGHNT and CDR2 YYREEE (reference sequence). CDR3 length: 13 residues. The CDR3 spells CASSSGTAYGYTF. The DNA of the CDR3 is TGTGCCAGCAGCTCTGGGACCGCTTATGGCTACACCTTC. Variable domain in full (rest from reference TRBV5-4 and TRBJ1-2): ETGVTQSPTHLIKTRGQQVTLRCSSQSGHNTVSWYQQALGQGPQFIFQYYREEENGRGNFPPRFSGLQFPNYSSELNVNALELDDSALYLCASSSGTAYGYTFGSGTRLTVV.

This chain uses TRBV12-3 or TRBV12-4 with TRBJ2-7, with D possibly TRBD2 on 5 matching bases. The CDR3 has 12 residues. V was shortened by 5 bases and J by 11 bases, with 16 bases between the two germline ends. The CDR3 bases are TGTGCCAGCAGTGACCCGGGATTTGGGGAGTACTTC. Protein product: CASSDPGFGEYF.

This chain uses TRBV3-1 with TRBJ1-6; D remains ambiguous. The length of the CDR3 is 14 residues. Trimming left V 11 bases short and J 5 bases short, with 16 bases between. Looked up from germline, CDR1 is LGHDT and CDR2 is YNNKEL (reference sequence). CDR3 in DNA: TGTGCCCCAATTACGTGTTTACATAATTCACCCCTCCACTTT. It codes for CAPITCLHNSPLHF.